This T cell receptor (beta chain) was captured in a study of identifying expanded T cells in peripheral blood (dated by TCRdb to the late 2010s). Background on the whole study: Technical replicates were generated by sequencing separate aliquots of the same genomic DNA pool, with four replicates compared pairwise. Results the study describes overall, beyond this receptor: Both the number of clones called differentially abundant and the false-positive rate were significantly reduced by the beta-binomial model across all healthy-donor time intervals. For all healthy donors, the variance in clone template counts between two-week samples rose significantly as total template count increased. The authors expected that over much longer intervals, such as months to years, biological variance in healthy repertoires might increase even further. Between technical replicates the binomial model flagged roughly 1.1 differentially abundant clones, whereas over about 2 weeks the binomial model flagged about 16.4 and over about 4 weeks around 20.

The immunoSEQ Assay, which uses bias-controlled multiplex PCR amplification of genomic DNA, was used to profile TCRbeta CDR3 regions. Processing in the source paper ran as follows. To quantify the absolute abundance of each unique TCRbeta CDR3 region, the sequences were collapsed and filtered. Two models were used to test differential abundance: a binomial model (Fisher-equivalent) and a beta-binomial model that adds time-dependent variance fitted from healthy donors. Clones with fewer than 5 combined templates were removed, and differential abundance was called for clones with a Benjamini-Hochberg FDR below 0.01. Beta-binomial variance was modeled as a function of total template count across the two samples using the form v = (b*log(k)+a)^2. Not all clones reach the TCRdb copy of this immuneACCESS table, which keeps in-frame sequences only. Checked studies attribute under half of the gap to unresolved V genes and leave the rest unexplained. D and trimming were read from the DNA, whereas the V and J calls and clone size are those reported in that table. The sample table holds approximately 90,000 clones, of which roughly 81% were seen once. The top ten clonotypes cover around 4.5% of the sample.

No immune events such as infections were documented for the healthy donors during the collection period. Healthy-donor blood repertoires served as a training cohort to calibrate time-dependent variance in a beta-binomial model of T-cell clone differential abundance. The training cohort included around ten healthy donors, of whom 3 were female and 7 were male. The donors were between about 25 and 70 years old, with an average age of about 47 years. Obtained from a commercial supplier, whole blood was collected from each healthy donor at three time points set two to three weeks apart. For immunosequencing, genomic DNA was extracted from unsorted whole blood. This clone was observed a single time. Its antigen is currently not known. Base qualities were left out, and no much larger clone turns up one base away. The sequence was collected from a person aged 18 to 69 in good health. The specimen sequenced was blood.

Read as DNA, the sequence is TGTGCCAGCAGCCCCTACCACATCCAGGGGAGGAATGAGCAGTTCTTC. Translation gives CASSPYHIQGRNEQFF. The rearrangement joined TRBV9 to TRBJ2-1, with the D call tentatively TRBD1 or TRBD2, each fitting 6 bases. The germline ends are 21 bases apart after V is trimmed by 4 bases and J by 7 bases. From the cysteine up to the phenylalanine, the CDR3 has a length of 16 residues. CDR3 DNA only is kept here, 48 bases in frame from base 1. CDR1 and CDR2 are read off the germline V gene as SGDLS and YYNGEE.